Below, 20 T cell receptor beta chains from the same sample are listed, as sequenced in a study of post-analysis software for immune sequencing data. Study-wide findings and caveats: Elevated frequency relative to controls characterized four or five TRBV segments in patients, TRBV5-6, TRBV5-1 and TRBV20-1 among them.

For these receptors, no antigen is known. cDNA libraries for TCR beta contained unique molecular identifiers. From the PCR reads, TCRdb called clonotypes with MiXCR, one entry per CDR3 protein. The data contain some 800,000 distinct CDR3 sequences, 40% to 55% of them seen just once; the ten biggest clones take up 4.9%. The sample taken for sequencing was blood. The receptor source for this set is a girl aged 10 to 17 with multiple sclerosis.

This clonotype was observed many times. This chain joins TRBV5-1 and TRBJ2-7, with a possible D match to TRBD2 (6 bases). From germline, CDR1 is SGHRS and CDR2 YFSETQ. V shed 2 bases and J shed 5 bases, with 14 bases lying between them. The CDR3 sequence is 14 residues long. The CDR3 bases are TGCGCCAGCAGCTTTAACCCGGGAGTGGACGAGCAGTACTTC. Its translation: CASSFNPGVDEQYF.

The chain is built from TRBV4-1 and TRBJ2-3; D is possibly TRBD2 (6 bases). V was clipped by 2 bases and J by 3 bases, with 15 bases between them. The CDR3 extends over 16 amino acids. Germline CDR1 and CDR2: MGHRA and YSYEKL. The CDR3 is CASSQLTSVATDTQYF. The DNA of the CDR3 is TGCGCCAGCAGCCAATTGACTAGTGTGGCGACAGATACGCAGTATTTT.

This clonotype was found many times. The V gene is TRBV29-1, the J gene TRBJ1-4; D possibly corresponds to TRBD1 (5 bases). The CDR3 totals 11 residues. Germline V gene data show CDR1 as SQVTM and CDR2 as ANQGSEA. V was clipped by 6 bases and J by 8 bases, with 10 bases between them. Here the CDR3 reads CSVGTLEKLFF. The CDR3 nucleotides are TGCAGCGTGGGGACCCTCGAAAAACTGTTTTTT.

The chain has TRBV7-9 and TRBJ1-4, with 8 bases fitting TRBD1. This CDR3 contains 15 residues. Germline V gives CDR1 SEHNR, CDR2 FQNEAQ (reference sequence). Losses at the gene ends were 2 bases for V and 6 bases for J; bases not matched to a gene: 5. CDR3 sequence reads: CASSLPQGADEKLFF. The CDR3 DNA reads TGTGCCAGCAGCTTACCGCAGGGGGCCGATGAAAAACTGTTTTTT.

The rearrangement links TRBV12-3 or TRBV12-4 to TRBJ1-5; D is unresolved. The CDR3 has 12 amino acids. Between the trimmed V and J ends, which lost 6 bases and 5 bases, there was a span of 8 bases. The CDR3 sequence is CASRRADQPQHF. The CDR3, as DNA: TGTGCCAGCAGGAGGGCGGATCAGCCCCAGCATTTT.

The chain uses TRBV20-1 and TRBJ2-7; possible D gene TRBD1, 5 bases. Per the germline V gene, CDR1 is DFQATT and CDR2 is SNEGSKA (reference sequence). Trimming cost V 0 bases and J 3 bases, with 18 bases left between them. This CDR3 region has 16 residues. In nucleotides, the CDR3 is TGCAGTGCTAGAGACCCGACAGACCCGGGCCTCTACGAGCAGTACTTC. This gives the protein CSARDPTDPGLYEQYF.

This clonotype has more than one count but fewer than ten. The J gene is TRBJ2-1, the V gene TRBV12-3 or TRBV12-4; D is unresolved. V lost 2 bases and J 2 bases, leaving 7 bases between the germline ends. CDR3 length: 14 residues. This CDR3 is CASSLILAYNEQFF. As DNA, the CDR3 is TGTGCCAGCAGTTTAATCCTAGCCTACAATGAGCAGTTCTTC.

The chain is built from TRBV12-3 or TRBV12-4 and TRBJ2-7; D might be TRBD2 (6 bases). Trimming shortened V by 3 bases and J by 3 bases, and 15 bases separated the two germline ends. The CDR3 extends over 15 amino acids. The CDR3 sequence is CASSFAGSRCYEQYF. For the CDR3, the DNA is TGTGCCAGCAGTTTTGCGGGGAGTAGGTGCTACGAGCAGTACTTC.

The V and J genes are TRBV12-3 or TRBV12-4 and TRBJ2-1, with 15 bases fitting TRBD2. V lost 3 bases to trimming and J lost 0 bases; unmatched junction nucleotides: 6. The length of the CDR3 is 19 residues. This chain's CDR3 is CASSFGTSGRMRSYNEQFF. CDR3 nucleotide sequence: TGTGCCAGCAGTTTCGGGACTAGCGGGAGGATGCGCTCCTACAATGAGCAGTTCTTC.

This clonotype has more than one count but fewer than ten. The genes are TRBV7-2 and TRBJ2-7; D gene unclear. Trimming took 5 bases from V and 5 from J, leaving 10 bases between them. Germline CDR1 SGHTA, CDR2 FQGNSA. This CDR3 spans 12 amino acids. The CDR3 here is CASSPRRNEQYF. In DNA form, the CDR3 reads TGTGCCAGCAGCCCCCGCCGGAACGAGCAGTACTTC.

This clonotype showed up just a few times. The CDR3, as DNA: TGTGCCAGCAGTTTTCCAGGGGGCGCAAATAGTAGGGCTGAAGCTTTCTTT. Protein sequence: CASSFPGGANSRAEAFF. The chain has TRBV28 and TRBJ1-1; 8 nucleotides line up with TRBD1. Germline V gene lookup returns CDR1 MDHEN and CDR2 SYDVKM. CDR3 size: 17 residues. Unmatched junction bases numbered 15, after V lost 3 bases and J lost 6 bases.

This clonotype came up a few times. The gene calls are TRBV12-3 or TRBV12-4 and TRBJ1-1; 8 bases are a match to TRBD1. Trimming removed 1 base from V and 8 bases from J; junction bases left unmatched: 0. The CDR3 totals 12 residues. The CDR3, as DNA: TGTGCCAGCAGTTTAGGGGACAGGGAAGCTTTCTTT. Its protein is CASSLGDREAFF.

The rearrangement joins TRBV21-1 to TRBJ1-4; whether TRBD1, the table's D call, matches the DNA was not checked. TRBV21-1 is a listed pseudogene. This CDR3 contains 15 residues. The CDR3 here is CASIPMGRRNEKLFF. The DNA of the CDR3 is TGTGCCAGCATCCCGATGGGGCGCCGTAATGAAAAACTGTTTTTT.

V and J are TRBV28 and TRBJ1-6, with 8 bases aligning to TRBD1. The V gene's germline CDR1 is MDHEN and CDR2 SYDVKM. Unmatched junction bases numbered 6, after V lost 5 bases and J lost 9 bases. The CDR3 runs 14 residues. CDR3 amino acids: CASSLGQGGSPLHF. The CDR3 DNA follows: TGTGCCAGCAGTCTCGGACAGGGTGGTTCACCCCTCCACTTT.

V is TRBV20-1 and J is TRBJ2-7; tentatively, D is TRBD2 (5 bases). The CDR3 loop spans 11 amino acids. Trimming took off 6 bases at V and 6 bases at J, with 12 bases between the two ends. Germline CDR1 DFQATT, CDR2 SNEGSKA (reference sequence). The chain's CDR3 is CSALGSAEQYF. DNA of the CDR3: TGCAGTGCCCTCGGTAGCGCCGAGCAGTACTTC.

The rearrangement joins TRBV28 to TRBJ2-5; 8 bases are a match to TRBD1. This CDR3 spans 18 amino acids. Germline lookup yields CDR1 MDHEN and CDR2 SYDVKM. V was clipped by 5 bases and J by 1 base; unmatched bases: 15. The CDR3 sequence is CASSPRKTGGRAQETQYF. CDR3 nucleotides: TGTGCCAGCAGTCCGAGAAAAACAGGGGGGAGAGCCCAAGAGACCCAGTACTTC.

This clonotype has only a few counts. The genes are TRBV7-3 and TRBJ2-1, with 13 nucleotides matching TRBD2. J gave up 6 bases and V 3 bases, and 11 bases lay outside the gene matches. The CDR3 consists of 18 residues. Per the germline V gene, CDR1 is SGHTA and CDR2 is FQGTGA. For the CDR3, the DNA is TGTGCCAGCAGCTTCCGACCGGGACTAGCGGGAACTGGCAATGAGCAGTTCTTC. Residues: CASSFRPGLAGTGNEQFF.

This clonotype showed up just a few times. CDR3 loop: CSVEDPGDGKTQYF. CDR3 nucleotides: TGCAGCGTTGAAGATCCGGGAGATGGGAAGACCCAGTACTTC. The V and J genes are TRBV29-1 and TRBJ2-5; weak D call: TRBD2 (6 bases). Germline-derived CDR1 and CDR2 are SQVTM and ANQGSEA. This CDR3 has 14 amino acids. V dropped 0 bases and J dropped 6 bases, with 14 bases sitting between them.

The chain couples TRBV9 to TRBJ2-7; the D call may be TRBD1 or TRBD2 (5 bases each). V dropped 4 bases and J dropped 3 bases, with 14 bases sitting between them. This CDR3 contains 14 residues. Germline V CDR1 and CDR2: SGDLS, YYNGEE. Written as DNA, the CDR3 is TGTGCCAGCAGCCCCCGGGACCTGTTCTACGAGCAGTACTTC. Amino acid sequence: CASSPRDLFYEQYF.

This clonotype was seen a few times. The chain has TRBV4-3 and TRBJ2-7; TRBD2 matches 11 bases. Germline values: CDR1 LGHNA, CDR2 YSLEER. V shed 0 bases, J shed 4 bases, and the junction held 5 bases outside the gene matches. The CDR3 has 16 residues. The CDR3: CASSQDELAGEYEQYF. DNA of the CDR3: TGCGCCAGCAGCCAAGACGAACTAGCGGGAGAGTACGAGCAGTACTTC.